The text below deals with one T cell receptor beta chain. Trimming shortened V by 6 bases and J by 2 bases, and 9 bases separated the two germline ends. CDR3 length: 13 amino acids. Germline V gene lookup returns CDR1 ENHRY and CDR2 SYGVKD. This entry is derived from a study of blood T cell repertoires in COVID-19. Libraries were prepared by immunoSEQ multiplex PCR; TCRdb keeps only in-frame clonotypes and omits some of them. Among 88,000 or so clones, 79% were seen once, and the ten largest hold approximately 24%. Sequencing was performed on peripheral blood. The TCR was taken from a human donor in a cohort sampled during active COVID-19. The chain recombines TRBV10-3 with TRBJ2-3, with D unresolved. CDR3 residues: CAISPTFTDTQYF. As DNA, the CDR3 is TGTGCCATCAGCCCGACTTTCACAGATACGCAGTATTTT.